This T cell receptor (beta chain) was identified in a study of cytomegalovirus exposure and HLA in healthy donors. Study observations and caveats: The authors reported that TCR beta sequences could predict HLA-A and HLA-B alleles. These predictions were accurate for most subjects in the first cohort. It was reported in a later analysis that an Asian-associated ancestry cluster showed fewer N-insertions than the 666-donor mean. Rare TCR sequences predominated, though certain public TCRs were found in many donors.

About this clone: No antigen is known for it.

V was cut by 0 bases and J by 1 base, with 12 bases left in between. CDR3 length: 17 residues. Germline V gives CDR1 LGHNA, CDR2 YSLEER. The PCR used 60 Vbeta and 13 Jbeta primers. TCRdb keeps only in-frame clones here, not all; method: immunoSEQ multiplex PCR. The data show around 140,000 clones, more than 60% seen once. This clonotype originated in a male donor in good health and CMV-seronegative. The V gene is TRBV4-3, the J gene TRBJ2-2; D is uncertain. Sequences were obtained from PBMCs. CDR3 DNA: TGCGCCAGCAGCCAAGAGTTCCGGCGGAAGAACACCGGGGAGCTGTTTTTT. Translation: CASSQEFRRKNTGELFF.